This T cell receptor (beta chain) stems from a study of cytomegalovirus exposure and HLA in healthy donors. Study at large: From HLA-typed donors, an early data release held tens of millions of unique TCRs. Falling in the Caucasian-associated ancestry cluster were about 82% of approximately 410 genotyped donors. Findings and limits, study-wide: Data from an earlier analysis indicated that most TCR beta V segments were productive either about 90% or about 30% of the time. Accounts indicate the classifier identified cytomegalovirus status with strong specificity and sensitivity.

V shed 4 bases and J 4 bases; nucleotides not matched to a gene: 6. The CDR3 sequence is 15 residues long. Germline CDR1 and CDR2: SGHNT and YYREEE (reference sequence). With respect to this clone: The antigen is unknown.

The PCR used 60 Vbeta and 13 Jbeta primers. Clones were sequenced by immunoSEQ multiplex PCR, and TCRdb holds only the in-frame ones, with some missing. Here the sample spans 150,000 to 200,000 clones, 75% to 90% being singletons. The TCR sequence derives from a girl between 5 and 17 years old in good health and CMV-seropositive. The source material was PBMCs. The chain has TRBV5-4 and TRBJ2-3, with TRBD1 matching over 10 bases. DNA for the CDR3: TGTGCCAGCAGCCCCCGGGACAGGGGTCCAGATACGCAGTATTTT. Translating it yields CASSPRDRGPDTQYF.